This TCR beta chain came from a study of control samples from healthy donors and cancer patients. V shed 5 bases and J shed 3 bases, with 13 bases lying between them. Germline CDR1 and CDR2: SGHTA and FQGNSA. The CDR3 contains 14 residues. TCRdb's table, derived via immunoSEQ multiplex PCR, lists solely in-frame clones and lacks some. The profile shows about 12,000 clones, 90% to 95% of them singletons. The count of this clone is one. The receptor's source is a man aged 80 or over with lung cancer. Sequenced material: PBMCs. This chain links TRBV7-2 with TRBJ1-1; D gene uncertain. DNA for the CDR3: TGTGCCAGCAGCCGGAGGCGGGATGACACTGAAGCTTTCTTT. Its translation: CASSRRRDDTEAFF.